This T cell receptor (beta chain) was captured in a study of a mutant IDH1 vaccine in newly diagnosed glioma. In the study overall: Vaccine dosing followed radiotherapy by 4-6 weeks, or accompanied temozolomide cycles. Study-wide results and caveats: Shifts in the top peripheral T cell clonotypes seemed unrelated to pseudoprogression. Patients showed vaccine-induced immune responses at a rate of approximately 93%.

Libraries were prepared by immunoSEQ multiplex PCR; TCRdb keeps only in-frame clonotypes and omits some of them. The sample gives some 38,000 clones, about 81% of which show up once; 8.9% is in the top ten. Concerning this clone: Its matching antigen is unknown.

The CDR3 length is 12 residues. The germline V gene encodes CDR1 LNHDA and CDR2 SQIVND (reference sequence). The V end was cut by 5 bases, the J end by 5 bases, with 8 bases between. Time point noted: week 47, end of study. Topical imiquimod was applied with each vaccine dose, which held 300 ug of mutant IDH1 20-mer peptide. J is TRBJ2-3 and V is TRBV19; either TRBD1 or TRBD2 may fit D (6 bases each). Sequencing used PBMCs, obtained from a glioma patient whose treatment included an IDH1 peptide vaccine. The receptor was isolated from a man aged 35-49 years with glioma. The CDR3 region is CASSEGGDTQYF. CDR3 coding DNA: TGTGCCAGTAGTGAGGGGGGAGATACGCAGTATTTT.